Listed here are 26 T cell receptor beta chains from one sample, sequenced in a study of blood T cell repertoires in COVID-19. Data came from immunoSEQ multiplex PCR; TCRdb stores just in-frame clones and leaves some out. The table has around 210,000 clones, 80% seen once. Sequenced sample: peripheral blood. These receptors came from a woman between 65 and 79 years old with acute or convalescent COVID-19.

The chain couples TRBV7-2 to TRBJ2-2, with 8 nucleotides matching TRBD1. Looked up from germline, CDR1 is SGHTA and CDR2 is FQGNSA. The CDR3 has 16 amino acids. The V and J ends lost 5 bases and 3 bases, in that order; junction bases with no gene match: 8. In DNA form, the CDR3 reads TGTGCCAGCAGCCCCCTGGACAGGGTCCACACCGGGGAGCTGTTTTTT. Translation gives CASSPLDRVHTGELFF. Full variable domain (missing parts from reference TRBV7-2 and TRBJ2-2): GAGVSQSPSNKVTEKGKDVELRCDPISGHTALYWYRQSLGQGLEFLIYFQGNSAPDKSGLPSDRFSAERTGGSVSTLTIQRTQQEDSAVYLCASSPLDRVHTGELFFGEGSRLTVL.

J is TRBJ2-7 and V is TRBV5-1, with TRBD1 identical over 8 bases. Trimming took 0 bases from V and 3 from J; bases not matched to a gene: 2. This CDR3 has 14 residues. Germline V gives CDR1 SGHRS, CDR2 YFSETQ. Here the CDR3 reads CASSLEQGGYEQYF. The CDR3 DNA reads TGCGCCAGCAGCTTGGAACAGGGGGGCTACGAGCAGTACTTC. The full variable domain, in which reference TRBV5-1 and TRBJ2-7 provide the parts outside the CDR3, is KAGVTQTPRYLIKTRGQQVTLSCSPISGHRSVSWYQQTPGQGLQFLFEYFSETQRNKGNFPGRFSGRQFSNSRSEMNVSTLELGDSALYLCASSLEQGGYEQYFGPGTRLTVT.

This clone was detected once. The rearrangement uses TRBV5-1 and TRBJ2-1, with 10 bases that match TRBD1. V was pared by 3 bases and J by 0 bases, with 3 bases of the junction left unmatched. Germline values: CDR1 SGHRS, CDR2 YFSETQ. The CDR3 runs to 16 residues. CDR3 sequence reads: CASSYGTGVSYNEQFF. The CDR3, as DNA: TGCGCCAGCAGCTACGGGACAGGGGTCTCCTACAATGAGCAGTTCTTC.

The V call is TRBV10-3, the J call TRBJ2-3; 9 nucleotides line up with TRBD1. Trimming took 3 bases from V and 9 from J; bases not matched to a gene: 1. The CDR3 sequence is 12 residues long. Germline V gene data show CDR1 as ENHRY and CDR2 as SYGVKD. CDR3 amino acids: CAISEGTGTQYF. The CDR3 DNA is TGTGCCATCAGTGAAGGGACAGGGACGCAGTATTTT.

The rearrangement uses TRBV10-3 and TRBJ2-2; D gene ambiguous. V shed 6 bases and J shed 5 bases, with 10 bases lying between them. The CDR3 sequence is 13 residues long. Looked up from germline, CDR1 is ENHRY and CDR2 is SYGVKD. The CDR3 coding sequence is TGTGCCATCAGGACTTTGGTAACCGGGGAGCTGTTTTTT. This encodes CAIRTLVTGELFF.

This clone was seen a few times. The chain has TRBV4-1 and TRBJ1-3; D uncertain. The germline V gene encodes CDR1 MGHRA and CDR2 YSYEKL. This CDR3 is built from 14 residues. Trimming left V 3 bases short and J 1 base short, with 7 bases between. Here the CDR3 reads CASSQDSSGNTIYF. For the CDR3, the DNA is TGCGCCAGCAGCCAGGACTCTTCTGGAAACACCATATATTTT.

The rearrangement joins TRBV30 to TRBJ2-2; TRBD2 matches at 12 bases. This CDR3 is 15 amino acids long. Germline V lookup: CDR1 GTSNPN, CDR2 SVGIG (reference sequence). V lost 1 base, J lost 7 bases, and 4 bases stayed unmatched. CDR3 bases: TGTGCCTGGAGTGGACTAGCGGGAGTTGACGGGGAGCTGTTTTTT. Encoded protein: CAWSGLAGVDGELFF.

This clone was detected only a few times. The chain couples TRBV30 to TRBJ1-2; tentative D call: TRBD1 (6 bases). Germline V gene lookup returns CDR1 GTSNPN and CDR2 SVGIG (reference sequence). This CDR3 region has 14 residues. V shed 4 bases and J shed 8 bases, with 20 bases lying between them. This CDR3 is CAWNLLQGVRGYTF. The CDR3 DNA follows: TGTGCCTGGAACCTGTTACAGGGCGTTAGGGGCTACACCTTC. Drawing the rest from reference TRBV30 and TRBJ1-2, the complete variable domain is SQTIHQWPATLVQPVGSPLSLECTVEGTSNPNLYWYRQAAGRGLQLLFYSVGIGQISSEVPQNLSASRPQDRQFILSSKKLLLSDSGFYLCAWNLLQGVRGYTFGSGTRLTVV.

V is TRBV20-1 and J is TRBJ2-2; D is unclear. The V gene lost 3 bases and the J gene lost 2 bases, with 13 bases spanning the gap. This CDR3 has 15 amino acids. The V gene's germline CDR1 is DFQATT and CDR2 SNEGSKA (reference sequence). CDR3 bases: TGCAGTGCTAGTTTGTCCACGACTAACACCGGGGAGCTGTTTTTT. Translated: CSASLSTTNTGELFF.

The J gene is TRBJ1-6, the V gene TRBV14; TRBD1 agrees at 10 bases. Germline V gene data show CDR1 as SGHDN and CDR2 as FVKESK. The CDR3 consists of 14 residues. The trim removed 4 bases at V and 7 bases at J, leaving 1 base unmatched. For the CDR3, the DNA is TGTGCCAGCAGCCGGGGACAGGGGAATTCACCCCTCCACTTT. Protein sequence: CASSRGQGNSPLHF.

The CDR3 is CSASDSTTNYGYTF. CDR3 nucleotides: TGCAGTGCTAGTGACAGTACTACTAACTATGGCTACACCTTC. J is TRBJ1-2 and V is TRBV20-1, with D perhaps matching TRBD1 (5 bases). The CDR3 runs 14 residues. Germline values: CDR1 DFQATT, CDR2 SNEGSKA (reference sequence). Trimming removed 3 bases at V and 0 bases at J, with 11 bases between.

This sequence joins TRBV28 and TRBJ2-7; D is perhaps TRBD2 (6 bases). The CDR3 sequence is 15 residues long. CDR1 MDHEN and CDR2 SYDVKM come from the germline V gene. V lost 3 bases and J lost 2, with 14 bases in between. The CDR3 loop reads CASSFTWGGTYEQYF. DNA of the CDR3: TGTGCCAGCAGTTTTACTTGGGGAGGAACCTACGAGCAGTACTTC.

The V call is TRBV5-4, the J call TRBJ2-4, with 8 positions matching TRBD2. V trimming: 3 bases; J trimming: 3 bases; junction bases outside the gene matches: 11. The CDR3 extends over 17 amino acids. Per the germline V gene, CDR1 is SGHNT and CDR2 is YYREEE (reference sequence). CDR3 bases: TGTGCCAGCAGCTCATCCGGGACTAGAGTGGTCAAAAACATTCAGTACTTC. This translates into CASSSSGTRVVKNIQYF.

The J gene is TRBJ1-5, the V gene TRBV28; D is ambiguous. With 6 bases removed from V and 7 bases from J, the gap between germline ends came to 16 bases. CDR1 MDHEN and CDR2 SYDVKM come from the germline V gene. The CDR3 extends over 14 amino acids. In DNA, the CDR3 is TGTGCCAGCAGGCCCGGCGGGCGAGGGCAGCCCCAGCATTTT. Its protein product is CASRPGGRGQPQHF.

The rearrangement joins TRBV19 to TRBJ1-5, with TRBD1 matching over 8 bases. This CDR3 region has 14 residues. CDR1 LNHDA and CDR2 SQIVND come from the germline V gene (reference sequence). J gave up 7 bases and V 5 bases, and 7 bases lay outside the gene matches. The CDR3 here is CASSPRGRGQPQHF. CDR3 in DNA: TGTGCCAGTAGTCCCAGGGGGCGAGGCCAGCCCCAGCATTTT.

The V gene is TRBV28, the J gene TRBJ1-1; D is uncertain. Trimming pared 6 bases from V and 0 bases from J, leaving 14 bases between. The CDR3 is 15 residues long. Germline V gene sequence: CDR1 MDHEN, CDR2 SYDVKM. As DNA, the CDR3 is TGTGCCAGCAGCAAATTGGGCAACATGAACACTGAAGCTTTCTTT. Its translation: CASSKLGNMNTEAFF.

The chain uses TRBV5-4 and TRBJ2-2, with 13 bases matching TRBD2. Germline trimming cut 4 bases from V and 8 bases from J; bases unmatched to any gene: 5. The CDR3 spans 15 residues. Looked up from germline, CDR1 is SGHNT and CDR2 is YYREEE (reference sequence). CDR3 residues: CASSARTSGRGELFF. In DNA, the CDR3 is TGTGCCAGCAGCGCCCGGACTAGCGGGAGAGGGGAGCTGTTTTTT. The full variable domain, rest sourced from reference TRBV5-4 and TRBJ2-2, is ETGVTQSPTHLIKTRGQQVTLRCSSQSGHNTVSWYQQALGQGPQFIFQYYREEENGRGNFPPRFSGLQFPNYSSELNVNALELDDSALYLCASSARTSGRGELFFGEGSRLTVL.

This clone was counted at least ten times. The chain has TRBV14 and TRBJ1-2, with D hard to call. The germline V gene encodes CDR1 SGHDN and CDR2 FVKESK. This CDR3 has 15 residues. Trimming stripped 1 base from V and 0 bases from J, with 9 bases between. CDR3 protein: CASSQVPPTNYGYTF. The CDR3 nucleotides are TGTGCCAGCAGCCAAGTTCCCCCTACTAACTATGGCTACACCTTC.

About this clone: One end of the junction is discordant with germline, which a read error may explain. The chain employs TRBV3-1 (or the pseudogene TRBV3-2) and TRBJ1-3, with no clear D. The germline V gene has CDR1 LGHDT and CDR2 YNNKEL (reference sequence). This CDR3 has 13 amino acids. CDR3 in amino acids: CASSQDSVNTIYF. In DNA form, the CDR3 reads TGTGCCAGCAGCCAAGATTCTGTAAACACCATATATTTT.

The chain joins TRBV9 to TRBJ2-7, with TRBD1 as a possible D gene (5 bases). Germline values: CDR1 SGDLS, CDR2 YYNGEE. This CDR3 contains 14 residues. V gave up 0 bases and J gave up 6 bases, with 13 bases separating them. The DNA of the CDR3 is TGTGCCAGCAGCGTAGGGAAGGGTAGGGGCGAGCAGTACTTC. This codes for CASSVGKGRGEQYF. Full variable domain (remainder filled in from reference TRBV9 and TRBJ2-7): DSGVTQTPKHLITATGQRVTLRCSPRSGDLSVYWYQQSLDQGLQFLIQYYNGEERAKGNILERFSAQQFPDLHSELNLSSLELGDSALYFCASSVGKGRGEQYFGPGTRLTVT.

This clone occurred a few times. J is TRBJ2-1 and V is TRBV13, with D possibly matching TRBD2 (5 bases). V was shortened by 1 base and J by 8 bases, with 15 bases between the two germline ends. CDR3 size: 15 residues. Germline CDR1 is PRHDT and CDR2 is FYEKMQ (reference sequence). This chain's CDR3 is CASSLVWGEGDEQFF. Written as DNA, the CDR3 is TGTGCCAGCAGCTTAGTGTGGGGAGAGGGCGATGAGCAGTTCTTC.

The chain combines TRBV7-8 with TRBJ2-5; 16 nucleotides match TRBD2. CDR1 SGHVS and CDR2 FQNEAQ come from the germline V gene. The CDR3 runs 17 residues. J lost 1 base, V lost 4 bases, and 3 bases had no gene match. The CDR3 DNA is TGTGCCAGCAGCTGGGGACTAGCGGGAGGGCCCCAAGAGACCCAGTACTTC. Amino acid sequence: CASSWGLAGGPQETQYF.

The chain links TRBV6-6 to TRBJ2-5; TRBD2 aligns across 8 bases. Germline CDR1 reads MNHNY; CDR2 reads SVGAGI (reference sequence). Trimming at V came to 4 bases and at J to 8 bases, leaving 9 bases not matched to a gene. CDR3 length: 14 residues. The CDR3 region has the DNA TGTGCCAGCAGTTTCGGGACTAGGCGGGATACCCAGTACTTC. Amino acids: CASSFGTRRDTQYF.

The CDR3 nucleotides read TGTGCCAGCAGTTACTTACAGGGGAGAGAGACCCAGTACTTC. This sequence encodes CASSYLQGRETQYF. V gene TRBV6-6 combines with J gene TRBJ2-5; 7 bases line up with TRBD1. This CDR3 has 14 residues. The germline V gene encodes CDR1 MNHNY and CDR2 SVGAGI (reference sequence). The J segment lost 4 bases and the V segment lost 1 base, leaving 3 bases of the junction unmatched.

The V gene is TRBV11-2, the J gene TRBJ2-7; D not certain. Germline V gene data show CDR1 as SGHAT and CDR2 as FQNNGV. V lost 3 bases to trimming and J lost 7 bases, with 13 bases between them. This CDR3 region has 13 residues. Here the CDR3 reads CASSFQPTVEQYF. The CDR3 DNA follows: TGTGCCAGCAGCTTCCAACCTACAGTGGAGCAGTACTTC.

This clone has just a few counts. The chain uses TRBV19 and TRBJ2-1; TRBD2 matches 10 bases. The CDR3 is made up of 19 amino acids. Per germline, CDR1 LNHDA and CDR2 SQIVND (reference sequence). J was trimmed by 0 bases and V by 1 base; bases with no gene match: 9. Here the CDR3 DNA reads TGTGCCAGTAGTATAGGGATAGCGGGAGGACCACCCTCCTACAATGAGCAGTTCTTC. Its translation: CASSIGIAGGPPSYNEQFF.